This paragraph covers one T cell receptor (beta chain) sequence. What this receptor recognizes is not known. One base away there is no much larger clone; base qualities are not given. The CDR3, cysteine through phenylalanine, is 13 amino acids long. CDR3 DNA only is kept here, 39 bases in frame from base 1. The germline V gene (reference sequence) sets CDR1 to LGHDT and CDR2 to YNNKEL. V loses 11 bases at its end and J loses 3 bases; junction bases beyond the gene matches: 7. The CDR3 regions of human TCRbeta chains were analyzed by immunosequencing. In the original analysis: Repertoire TCRs were checked for matches against a reference library of SARS-CoV-2-specific TCRs that had been generated using the MIRA antigen-specificity platform. Breadth was defined as the fraction of unique TCRs that were SARS-CoV-2-associated. Depth was defined as the fraction of total T cells that were SARS-CoV-2-associated. Using the MIRA data, each spike-specific TCR was assigned both to the spike region to which the TCR was reactive and to a CD4 or CD8 class. Log10-transformed breadth and depth values were compared by one-way ANOVA with Sidak's multiple comparisons tests. Here the immuneACCESS table is served through TCRdb, limited to in-frame sequences with V and J called. Missing clones are a known gap in these copies; in checked studies unresolved V genes cover under half, and the rest lacks a known reason. The V and J calls and clone size were taken over from that table, and D and trimming were inferred from the DNA. This sample gives roughly 140,000 clones in total; 82% of them show up just once. Clones ranked in the top ten supply around 4.1% of the sample.

This sample is part of a study of T cell responses to AZD1222 COVID-19 vaccine (dated by TCRdb to the early 2020s). Regarding the study in general: A total of 233 trial participants underwent TCR sequencing, of whom 207 received two doses of AZD1222 and about 25 received two doses of the MenACWY control vaccine. Trial participants were enrolled by age into subgroups of 18-55, 56-69 and 70-plus years, and about 150, 27 and 61 TCR-sequenced participants, respectively, were included in these subgroups.

The paper's findings and limits, for the study overall: Epitopes outside the regions mutated in the B.1.351 and B.1.1.7 variants were reportedly recognized by nearly half of the unique spike-specific TCRs. Because no day 14 peak-response samples were available, repertoires were characterized only after the peak T cell response. In the small 56-69-year group, the increase in depth fell short of significance, most likely because of low power. Conclusions about previously exposed vaccinees are limited because only a handful of AZD1222 recipients were SARS-CoV-2 seropositive at baseline. Participants were mostly white British, with more females than males. The authors suggested clonal diversity may have been underestimated. After two AZD1222 doses, both the breadth and the depth of spike-specific TCRs were significantly higher than at day 0 and than in MenACWY recipients. Vaccine-associated CD4 TCRs spanned the whole spike protein, with dominant responses in regions 160-218 and 743-854.

The sample's time point label, decoded: baseline before first vaccination. The meaning of the sample's treatment or condition label: meningococcal conjugate vaccine given as trial control. Samples from vaccinated people were obtained from the UK trials COV001 and COV002, which included a single-blind randomized controlled phase 2/3 trial of AZD1222 (ChAdOx1 nCoV-19) in healthy adults. For TCRbeta chain sequencing, PBMC samples were collected from trial participants at day 0 and at day 28 after the second dose. The receptor comes from an adult in good health. The source was peripheral blood, collected on day 0 of MenACWY control vaccination. This receptor chain uses TRBV3-1 (or the pseudogene TRBV3-2) and TRBJ2-5, with 9 bases in between that match TRBD2. The CDR3 protein sequence reads: CAARVAGEETQYF. The nucleotide sequence reads as follows: TGTGCCGCGAGGGTAGCGGGGGAAGAGACCCAGTACTTC.